This TCR beta chain comes out of a study of OX40 agonist ivuxolimab in advanced cancers. Only in-frame clones appear in the TCRdb table, and some are missing; sequencing was by immunoSEQ multiplex PCR. The sample lists under 85,000 clones, roughly 91% occurring once. V gave up 1 base and J gave up 6 bases, with 12 bases separating them. The CDR3 totals 14 residues. CDR1 is SEHNR and CDR2 is FQNEAQ in the germline V gene (reference sequence). Blood samples were obtained at baseline, cycle 4 day 1, and cycle 7 day 1. General study findings and limits: More expanded clones were found, on average, in CD8+ than in CD4+ T cells.

As regards this clone: Its cognate antigen is unknown.

The sequencing here drew on CD4+ or CD8+ T cells sorted from blood, taken in a trial of the OX40 agonist ivuxolimab. The J gene is TRBJ1-2, the V gene TRBV7-9; D is uncertain. The sequence derives from an adult with an advanced solid tumor such as melanoma, head and neck, liver or kidney cancer. The CDR3 region is CASSLENFGHGYTF. The DNA of the CDR3 is TGTGCCAGCAGCTTAGAGAATTTCGGGCATGGCTACACCTTC.